The 12 T cell receptor beta chains given below trace back to one sample, sequenced in a study of blood T cell repertoires in COVID-19. The repertoire was sequenced with immunoSEQ multiplex PCR; TCRdb's copy has only in-frame clones and lacks some. The sample yields roughly 32,000 clones, roughly 85% seen once. Specimen: peripheral blood. The receptors were gathered from a man aged 55-75 years with active or convalescent COVID-19.

This clone was recorded once. The chain carries TRBV2 and TRBJ1-1; D ambiguous. CDR1 is SNHLY and CDR2 is FYNNEI in the germline V gene. V dropped 8 bases and J dropped 5 bases, with 15 bases sitting between them. CDR3 length equals 13 residues. The CDR3 bases are TGTGCCAGCGGGAGGGTGCTAGGGACTGAAGCTTTCTTT. Its translation: CASGRVLGTEAFF.

This clone appeared many times. The CDR3: CASSPGTENTGELFF. The DNA of the CDR3 is TGTGCCAGCTCGCCCGGGACAGAGAACACCGGGGAGCTGTTTTTT. V usage is TRBV18 and J usage is TRBJ2-2, with TRBD1 matching 7 bases. The germline gives CDR1 KGHSH, CDR2 LQKENI. The V segment lost 6 bases and the J segment 1 base; nucleotides outside the gene matches: 5. The CDR3 length is 15 residues.

The chain links TRBV21-1 to TRBJ2-4; the table's D call of TRBD1 was not tested on the DNA. TRBV21-1 is shown as a pseudogene. This CDR3 region has 18 residues. CDR3 region: CASSKERDRPLAKNIQYF. In nucleotides, the CDR3 is TGTGCCAGCAGCAAAGAGAGGGACAGGCCTCTAGCCAAAAACATTCAGTACTTC.

V and J are TRBV27 and TRBJ1-6; no clear D gene. The CDR3 has 13 residues. Per the germline V gene, CDR1 is MNHEY and CDR2 is SMNVEV (reference sequence). V lost 2 bases and J 13 bases, leaving 12 bases between the germline ends. This chain's CDR3 is CASSLVRWAPLHF. The DNA of the CDR3 is TGTGCCAGCAGTTTAGTTCGCTGGGCGCCCCTCCACTTT.

V gene TRBV9 combines with J gene TRBJ2-2; a possible D gene is TRBD2 (5 bases). V shed 0 bases and J shed 7 bases, with 13 bases lying between them. Germline V gene sequence: CDR1 SGDLS, CDR2 YYNGEE. CDR3 length: 15 amino acids. The CDR3 bases are TGTGCCAGCAGCGTAGCAGTAGCGCAGGACGGGGAGCTGTTTTTT. This translates into CASSVAVAQDGELFF.

This chain connects TRBV5-1 to TRBJ2-4; 9 bases fit TRBD1. Germline CDR1 SGHRS, CDR2 YFSETQ. The CDR3 is 20 amino acids. With 0 bases clipped from V and 1 base from J, the junction kept 14 bases outside the gene matches. CDR3 loop: CASSLELGQGRAGAKNIQYF. In DNA, the CDR3 is TGCGCCAGCAGCTTGGAGTTAGGACAGGGGAGGGCCGGGGCCAAAAACATTCAGTACTTC.

The chain employs TRBV18 and TRBJ1-2; unclear D gene. The CDR3 has 14 amino acids. Trimming took off 3 bases at V and 2 bases at J, with 10 bases between the two ends. Germline CDR1 is KGHSH and CDR2 is LQKENI. The DNA of the CDR3 is TGTGCCAGCTCACCGGGCCCGGTCAACTATGGCTACACCTTC. Protein sequence: CASSPGPVNYGYTF.

The table lists this clone with a few counts. The gene calls are TRBV7-6 and TRBJ2-5, with 12 nucleotides matching TRBD2. The CDR3 covers 16 residues. V shed 5 bases and J 2 bases; nucleotides not matched to a gene: 6. From germline, CDR1 is SGHVS and CDR2 FNYEAQ. CDR3: CASSRTSGIHQETQYF. Written as DNA, the CDR3 is TGTGCCAGCAGCCGGACTAGCGGGATTCATCAAGAGACCCAGTACTTC.

This clone was detected only once. The chain carries TRBV24-1 and TRBJ2-3, with 8 bases matching TRBD2. This CDR3 spans 16 amino acids. Germline CDR1 reads KGHDR; CDR2 reads SFDVKD. V trimming: 5 bases; J trimming: 2 bases; junction bases outside the gene matches: 8. The CDR3 region is CATSGSAGVSTDTQYF. The CDR3 DNA reads as TGTGCCACCAGTGGATCAGCGGGGGTTTCCACAGATACGCAGTATTTT.

The chain carries TRBV3-1 (or the pseudogene TRBV3-2) and TRBJ1-5; D is uncertain. Germline CDR1 reads LGHDT; CDR2 reads YNNKEL (reference sequence). The CDR3 extends over 16 amino acids. Between the trimmed V and J ends, which lost 5 bases and 5 bases, there was a span of 19 bases. Here the CDR3 reads CASSNVYLWHHQPQHF. CDR3 nucleotide sequence: TGTGCCAGCAGCAACGTATATCTTTGGCATCATCAGCCCCAGCATTTT.

V usage is TRBV4-1 and J usage is TRBJ1-4, with D tentatively TRBD1 (6 bases). In germline, CDR1 is MGHRA, CDR2 YSYEKL. Trimming removed 1 base from V and 3 bases from J, with 12 bases in between. This CDR3 has 16 amino acids. The CDR3 spells CASSQGGQGANEKLFF. CDR3 DNA: TGCGCCAGCAGCCAAGGGGGGCAGGGCGCTAATGAAAAACTGTTTTTT.

This clone was seen only a few times. The chain is built from TRBV5-1 and TRBJ2-1; 9 nucleotides line up with TRBD2. The junction had 5 bases not matched to a gene; V was cut back by 0 bases and J by 7 bases. Germline V lookup: CDR1 SGHRS, CDR2 YFSETQ. The CDR3 is 15 amino acids. This chain's CDR3 is CASSLVAGGDNEQFF. CDR3 sequence (DNA): TGCGCCAGCAGCTTGGTTGCGGGAGGGGATAATGAGCAGTTCTTC.